This T cell receptor beta chain is drawn from a study of Tregs in tolerant kidney transplant recipients. Turning to the study itself: Related graft donors supplied nonmyeloablative bone marrow transplants, and mixed chimerism was transient. Study-wide points: Few patients were studied, so findings need validation in larger groups.

Note on this clone: Its antigen remains unidentified. The DNA ends 3 residues before the CDR3 does, and the rest of the CDR3 is filled in from the germline J gene.

The method was immunoSEQ multiplex PCR; TCRdb's version includes in-frame clones alone and lacks a portion of them. In all, the sample yields over 25,000 clones. This CDR3 is built from 14 residues. The ends lost 8 bases at V and 6 bases at J; junction bases unmatched: 8. CDR1 and CDR2 (germline): SNHLY, FYNNEI. This specimen consisted of CD8+ T cells from blood, obtained before the transplant. The clonotype comes from a human donor who received a combined kidney and bone marrow transplant. The rearrangement joins TRBV2 to TRBJ2-2, with 8 positions matching TRBD1. The CDR3 bases that were read are TGTGCCAGCGGGGAGCAGGGGGCTGCCGGGGAG. The encoded protein is CASGEQGAAGE. From start to end, the CDR3 is CASGEQGAAGELFF.